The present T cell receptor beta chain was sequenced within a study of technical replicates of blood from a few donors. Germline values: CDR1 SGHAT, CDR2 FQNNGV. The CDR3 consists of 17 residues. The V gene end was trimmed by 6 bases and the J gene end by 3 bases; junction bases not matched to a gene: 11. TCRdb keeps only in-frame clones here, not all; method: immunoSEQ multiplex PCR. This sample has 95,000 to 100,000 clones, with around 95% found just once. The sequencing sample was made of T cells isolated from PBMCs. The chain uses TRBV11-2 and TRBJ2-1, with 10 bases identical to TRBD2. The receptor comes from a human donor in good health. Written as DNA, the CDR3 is TGTGCCAGCAGGGATAGCGGGGGGCGGGCCTTCTACAATGAGCAGTTCTTC. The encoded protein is CASRDSGGRAFYNEQFF.